This TCR beta chain was observed in a study of blood T cell repertoires in COVID-19. Study-wide context: Spain, Italy and the United States supplied samples that represented acute and convalescent COVID-19. T cells, B-cell-depleted T cells, or PBMCs provided the cDNA or gDNA that served as material.

The CDR3 runs 15 residues. The junction had 8 bases not matched to a gene; V was cut back by 5 bases and J by 4 bases. Germline V gives CDR1 SGHRS, CDR2 YFSETQ. Per the study methods: Amplifying reference gene primers gave estimates of nucleated cell counts. Profiled with immunoSEQ multiplex PCR; TCRdb holds only in-frame clones, not every one. The V and J calls and clone size are taken from that table; D and trimming were inferred from the DNA. The sample shows about 190,000 clones, about 79% of them seen only once. The receptor was isolated from a woman aged 70-85 years with acute or convalescent COVID-19. The sample comprised peripheral blood. This chain uses TRBV5-1 with TRBJ2-1, with TRBD2 matching over 8 bases. CDR3 sequence: CASSPGAGGYNEQFF. The CDR3 DNA reads TGCGCCAGCAGTCCAGGGGCGGGGGGATACAATGAGCAGTTCTTC.